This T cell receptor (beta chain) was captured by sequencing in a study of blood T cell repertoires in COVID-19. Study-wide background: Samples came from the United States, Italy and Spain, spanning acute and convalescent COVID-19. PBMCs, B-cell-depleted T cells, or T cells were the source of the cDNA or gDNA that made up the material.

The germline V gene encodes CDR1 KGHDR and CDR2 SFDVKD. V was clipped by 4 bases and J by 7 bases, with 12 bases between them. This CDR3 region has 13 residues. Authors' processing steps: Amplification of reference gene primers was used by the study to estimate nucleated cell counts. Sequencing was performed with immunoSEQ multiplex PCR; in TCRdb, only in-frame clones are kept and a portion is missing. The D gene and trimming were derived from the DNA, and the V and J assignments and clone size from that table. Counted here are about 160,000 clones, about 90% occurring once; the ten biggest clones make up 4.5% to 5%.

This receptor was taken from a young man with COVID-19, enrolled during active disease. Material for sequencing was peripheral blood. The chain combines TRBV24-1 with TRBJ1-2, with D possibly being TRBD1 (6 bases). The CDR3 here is CATSDRGGGGYTF. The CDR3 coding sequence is TGTGCCACCAGTGACCGAGGGGGGGGTGGCTACACCTTC.